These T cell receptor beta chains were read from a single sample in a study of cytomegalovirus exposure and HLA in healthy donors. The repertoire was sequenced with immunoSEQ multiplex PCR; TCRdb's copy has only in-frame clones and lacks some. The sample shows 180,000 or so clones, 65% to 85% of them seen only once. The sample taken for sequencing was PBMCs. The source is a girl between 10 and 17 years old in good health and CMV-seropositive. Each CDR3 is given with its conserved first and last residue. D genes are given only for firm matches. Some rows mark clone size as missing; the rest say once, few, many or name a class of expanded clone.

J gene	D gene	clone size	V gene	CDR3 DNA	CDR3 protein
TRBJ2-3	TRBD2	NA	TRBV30	TGTGCCTGGAGTCGCGGGAGTAGCACAGATACGCAGTATTTT	CAWSRGSSTDTQYF
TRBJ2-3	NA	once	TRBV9	TGTGCCAGCAGCGTAAGTGGGGACACTAGTACAGATACGCAGTATTTT	CASSVSGDTSTDTQYF
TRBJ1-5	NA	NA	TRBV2	TGTGCCAGCAGTAGGGACAAGATTAGCAATCAGCCCCAGCATTTT	CASSRDKISNQPQHF
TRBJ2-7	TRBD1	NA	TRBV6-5	TGTGCCAGCAGCCGGGACAGGGAGATAAGCGAGCAGTACTTC	CASSRDREISEQYF
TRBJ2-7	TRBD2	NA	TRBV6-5	TGTGCCAGCAGTTACTCCGCACTAGCGGGAAACGAGCAGTACTTC	CASSYSALAGNEQYF
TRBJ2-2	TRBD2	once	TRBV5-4	TGTGCCACCTCTCGCAGAGCGGGAGCCAACACCGGGGAGCTGTTTTTT	CATSRRAGANTGELFF
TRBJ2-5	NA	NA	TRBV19	TGTGCCAGTAGTTTCCGGGTTAAACATGAGACCCAGTACTTC	CASSFRVKHETQYF
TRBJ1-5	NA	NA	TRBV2	TGTGCCAGCAGTGAACGGAGGGATCGGGGCAATCAGCCCCAGCATTTT	CASSERRDRGNQPQHF
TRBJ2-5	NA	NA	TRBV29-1	TGCTCTTTGGAGACTTTGGAGACCCAGTACTTC	CSLETLETQYF
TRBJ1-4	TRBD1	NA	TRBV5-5	TGTGCCAGCAGCGCGGGACAGTCCCGTGGGGAAAAACTGTTTTTT	CASSAGQSRGEKLFF
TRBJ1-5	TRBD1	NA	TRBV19	TGTGCCAGTAGTATAGGGGGGACAGGGGATCAGCCCCAGCATTTT	CASSIGGTGDQPQHF
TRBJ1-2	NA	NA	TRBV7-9	TGTGCCAGCAGCCCCCAGACTAACTATGGCTACACCTTC	CASSPQTNYGYTF
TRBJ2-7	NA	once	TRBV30	TGTGCCTGGAGGGTCGGGACTTTTTACGAGCAGTACTTC	CAWRVGTFYEQYF
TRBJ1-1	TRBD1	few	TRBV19	TGTGCCAGTGGAATTAACAGGGGAGCTTTCTTT	CASGINRGAFF
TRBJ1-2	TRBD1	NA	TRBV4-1	TGCGCCAGCAGGTACGCAGGGGGAAACTATGGCTACACCTTC	CASRYAGGNYGYTF
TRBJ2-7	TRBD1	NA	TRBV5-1	TGCGCCAGCAGCCGGGACAGGGGATGGAGCTCCTACGAGCAGTACTTC	CASSRDRGWSSYEQYF
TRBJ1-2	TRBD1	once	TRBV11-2	TGTGCCAGCAGCTTAAGGACAGGGTACGGCTACACCTTC	CASSLRTGYGYTF
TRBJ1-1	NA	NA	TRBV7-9	TGTGCCAGCAGCTTACCCTCCGGAGGGACCCTGATGAACACTGAAGCTTTCTTT	CASSLPSGGTLMNTEAFF
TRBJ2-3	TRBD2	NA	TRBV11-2	TGTGCCAGCAGCTTAATTAGCGGGAGGTTCACTGATACGCAGTATTTT	CASSLISGRFTDTQYF
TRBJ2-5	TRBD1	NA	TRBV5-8	TGTGCCAGCAGCTTGAAGGGGACAGGCTCAGCCACCCAGTACTTC	CASSLKGTGSATQYF
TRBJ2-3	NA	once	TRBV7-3	TGTGCCAGCAGCCCCGGAAGAGGGAACACAGATACGCAGTATTTT	CASSPGRGNTDTQYF
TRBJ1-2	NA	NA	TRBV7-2	TGTGCCAGCAGCTTAGCTTCAGGGTCAGATGGCTACACCTTC	CASSLASGSDGYTF
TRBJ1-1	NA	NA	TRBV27	TGTGCCAGCAGTTTTGGCAGGGGGAACACTGAAGCTTTCTTT	CASSFGRGNTEAFF
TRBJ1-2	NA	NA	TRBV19	TGTGCCAGTAGTATAGATCCAGGCTATGGCTACACCTTC	CASSIDPGYGYTF
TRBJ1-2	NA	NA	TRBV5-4	TGTGCCAGCAGCTTGGCGACAGGCTATGGCTACACCTTC	CASSLATGYGYTF
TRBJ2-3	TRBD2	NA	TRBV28	TGTGCCAGCAGTTTGCCCGCCAGCGGGAGTCTGAGAGATACGCAGTATTTT	CASSLPASGSLRDTQYF
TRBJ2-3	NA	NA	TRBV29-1	TGCAGCGTTGAAAGGCGTCCCCTGGACAGCCCCACAGATACGCAGTATTTT	CSVERRPLDSPTDTQYF
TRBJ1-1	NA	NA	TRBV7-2	TGTGCCAGCAGCCAGAGTCACGGGTTGAACACTGAAGCTTTCTTT	CASSQSHGLNTEAFF
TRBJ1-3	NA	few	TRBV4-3	TGCGCCAGCAGCCAAGCCCACAGTGGAAACACCATATATTTT	CASSQAHSGNTIYF
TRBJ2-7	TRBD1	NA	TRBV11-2	TGTGCCAGCAGCCCAAAGACAGGGGGCGGATACGAGCAGTACTTC	CASSPKTGGGYEQYF
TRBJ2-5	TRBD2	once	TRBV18	TGTGCCAGCTCACCACGGCAAGCGGGGAAAGAGACCCAGTACTTC	CASSPRQAGKETQYF
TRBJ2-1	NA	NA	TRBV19	TGTGCCAGTATCCCGACAGGCCGCTCCTACAATGAGCAGTTCTTC	CASIPTGRSYNEQFF
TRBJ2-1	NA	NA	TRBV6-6	TGTGCCAGCAGTTACGAGGGCTACAATGAGCAGTTCTTC	CASSYEGYNEQFF
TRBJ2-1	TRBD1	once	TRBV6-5	TGTGCCAGCAGGCGAGGACAGGAATGGATCTTC	CASRRGQEWIF
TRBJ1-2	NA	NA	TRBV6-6	TGTGCCAGCAGTCCTACCGGAGGGTTCTATGGCTACACCTTC	CASSPTGGFYGYTF
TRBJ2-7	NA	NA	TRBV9	TGTGCCAGCAGCGTCGGGGTCGGAAGAGCGTTTAACGAGCAGTACTTC	CASSVGVGRAFNEQYF
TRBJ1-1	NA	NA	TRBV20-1	TGCAGTGCTATGCGACAGGAAGCTTTCTTT	CSAMRQEAFF
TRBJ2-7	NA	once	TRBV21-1	TGTGCCAGCAGCTCCCACTGGAGTACCCCCTACGAGCAGTACTTC	CASSSHWSTPYEQYF
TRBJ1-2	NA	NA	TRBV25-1	TGTGCCAGCAGTGAATATTTCTCGGGCTACACCTTC	CASSEYFSGYTF
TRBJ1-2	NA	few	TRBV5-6	TGTGCCAGCAGCTTGACAGGGAATGGCTACACCTTC	CASSLTGNGYTF
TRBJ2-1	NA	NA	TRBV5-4	TGTGCCAGCAGCCAGGACTCTTATGAGCAGTTCTTC	CASSQDSYEQFF
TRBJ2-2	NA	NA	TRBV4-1	TGCGCCAGCAGCCATCTAGCTATAAACACCGGGGAGCTGTTTTTT	CASSHLAINTGELFF
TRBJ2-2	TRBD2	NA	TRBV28	TGTGCCAGCAGTTTCGTAGCGGGAGTCGTCACCGGGGAGCTGTTTTTT	CASSFVAGVVTGELFF
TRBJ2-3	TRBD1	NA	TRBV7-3	TGTGCCAGCAGCTTGGACAGGACTAGCACAGATACGCAGTATTTT	CASSLDRTSTDTQYF
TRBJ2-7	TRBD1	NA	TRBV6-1	TGTGCCAGCAGTGTCGGGACAGGGTCCTACGAGCAGTACTTC	CASSVGTGSYEQYF
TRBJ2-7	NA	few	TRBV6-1	TGTGCCAGCAGTGAAGGGGCAAATCCCCTCTACGAGCAGTACTTC	CASSEGANPLYEQYF
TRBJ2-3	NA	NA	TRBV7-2	TGTGCCAGCAGCCCCGCGGGACGTGACACAGATACGCAGTATTTT	CASSPAGRDTDTQYF
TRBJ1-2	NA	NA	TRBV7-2	TGTGCCAGCAGCTTAGCGTACGGGACAAACTATGGCTACACCTTC	CASSLAYGTNYGYTF
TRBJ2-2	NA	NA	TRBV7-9	TGTGCCAGCACCCAAGCGAGGGACACCGGGGAGCTGTTTTTT	CASTQARDTGELFF
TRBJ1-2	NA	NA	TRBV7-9	TGTGCCAGCAGCTTCTTAGACTATGGCTACACCTTC	CASSFLDYGYTF
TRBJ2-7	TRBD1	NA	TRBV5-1	TGCGCCAGCAGCTCGGGGACAGGCGGCTACGAGCAGTACTTC	CASSSGTGGYEQYF
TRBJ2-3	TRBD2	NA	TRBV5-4	TGTGCCAGCAGCTTAGGACTAGCGCGGGATACGCAGTATTTT	CASSLGLARDTQYF
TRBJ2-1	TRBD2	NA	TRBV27	TGTGCCAGCAGTTTTCGACTAGCGGGAGGGGGTGGGCAGTTCTTC	CASSFRLAGGGGQFF
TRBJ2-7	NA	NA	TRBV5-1	TGCGCCAGCAGCTTGGGCGGTTTGGCAGCCTTATTGTACGAGCAGTACTTC	CASSLGGLAALLYEQYF